The clone carrying this T cell receptor (beta chain) was observed a handful of times. The antigen is unknown. The sample belongs to a study of cytomegalovirus exposure and HLA in healthy donors. V was clipped by 6 bases and J by 10 bases; unmatched bases: 9. Germline V gene lookup returns CDR1 MDHEN and CDR2 SYDVKM. This CDR3 is 14 amino acids long. Study observations and caveats: Per a later analysis, about 17,000 TCR beta sequences showed association with HLA alleles at 0.05 false discovery rate.

Both 60 Vbeta primers and 13 Jbeta primers went into the PCR. Clones were sequenced by immunoSEQ multiplex PCR, and TCRdb holds only the in-frame ones, with some missing. The sample includes tens of thousands of clones, around 81% of them seen just once. The rearrangement joins TRBV28 to TRBJ1-4; 9 bases are shared with TRBD1. Sequencing input: PBMCs. This receptor was taken from a young man in good health and CMV-seropositive. The chain's CDR3 is CASRKGQGGGKLFF. The CDR3 DNA reads TGTGCCAGCAGGAAGGGACAGGGAGGAGGAAAACTGTTTTTT.